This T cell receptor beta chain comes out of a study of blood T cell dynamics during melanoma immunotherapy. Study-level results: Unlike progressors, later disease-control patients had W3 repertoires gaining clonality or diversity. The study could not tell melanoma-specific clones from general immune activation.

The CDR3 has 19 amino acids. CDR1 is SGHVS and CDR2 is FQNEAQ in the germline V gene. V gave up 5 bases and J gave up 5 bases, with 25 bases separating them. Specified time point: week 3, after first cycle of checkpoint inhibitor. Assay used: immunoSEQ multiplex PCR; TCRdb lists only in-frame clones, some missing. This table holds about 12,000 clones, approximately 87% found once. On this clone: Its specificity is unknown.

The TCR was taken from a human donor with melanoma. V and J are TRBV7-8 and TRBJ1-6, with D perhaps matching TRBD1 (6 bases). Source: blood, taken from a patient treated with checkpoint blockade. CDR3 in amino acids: CASSPRIGQQYIDNSPLHF. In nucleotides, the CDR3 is TGTGCCAGCAGCCCTAGGATCGGACAGCAATATATAGATAATTCACCCCTCCACTTT.